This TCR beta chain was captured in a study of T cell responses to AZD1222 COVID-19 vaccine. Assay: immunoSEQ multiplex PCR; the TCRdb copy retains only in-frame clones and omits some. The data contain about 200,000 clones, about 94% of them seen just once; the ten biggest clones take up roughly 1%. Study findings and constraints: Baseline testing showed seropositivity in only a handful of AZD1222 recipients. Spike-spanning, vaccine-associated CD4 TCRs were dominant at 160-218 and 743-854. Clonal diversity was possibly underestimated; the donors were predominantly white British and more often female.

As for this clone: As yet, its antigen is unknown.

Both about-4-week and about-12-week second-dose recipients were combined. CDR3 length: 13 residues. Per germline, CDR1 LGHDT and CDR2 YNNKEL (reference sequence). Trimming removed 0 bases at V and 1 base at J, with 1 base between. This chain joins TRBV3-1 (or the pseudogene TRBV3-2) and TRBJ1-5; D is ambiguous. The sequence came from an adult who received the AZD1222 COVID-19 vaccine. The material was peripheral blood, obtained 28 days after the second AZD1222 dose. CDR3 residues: CASSQDSNQPQHF. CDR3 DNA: TGTGCCAGCAGCCAAGACAGCAATCAGCCCCAGCATTTT.